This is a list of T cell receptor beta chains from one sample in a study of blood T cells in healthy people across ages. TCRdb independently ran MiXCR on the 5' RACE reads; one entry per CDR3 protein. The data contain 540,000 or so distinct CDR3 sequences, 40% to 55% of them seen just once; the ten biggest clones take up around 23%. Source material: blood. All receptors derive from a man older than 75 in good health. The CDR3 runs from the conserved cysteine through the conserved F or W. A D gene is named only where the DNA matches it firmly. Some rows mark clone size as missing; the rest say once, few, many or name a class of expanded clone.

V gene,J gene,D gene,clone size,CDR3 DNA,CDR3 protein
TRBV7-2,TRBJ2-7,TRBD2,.,TGTGCCAGCAGCCGATTGACTAGCGGGAATTACGAGCAGTACTTC,CASSRLTSGNYEQYF
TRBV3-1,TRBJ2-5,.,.,TGTGCCAGCAGCCAAGACCTCGCGACTAGGGAGACCCAGTACTTC,CASSQDLATRETQYF
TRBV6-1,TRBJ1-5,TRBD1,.,TGTGCCAGCAGTGAATCGGGCCTCCAGACAGGGGCTCATTTT,CASSESGLQTGAHF
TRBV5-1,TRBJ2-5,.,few,TGCGCCAGCAGCGCAGGACTATCTCAAGAGACCCAGTACTTC,CASSAGLSQETQYF
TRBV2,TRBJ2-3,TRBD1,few,TGTGCCAGCAAGGACAGGGCCACAGATACGCAGTATTTT,CASKDRATDTQYF
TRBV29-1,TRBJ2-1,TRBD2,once,TGCGGCGCCCGACTAGCGGAGGACAATGAGCAGTTCTTC,CGARLAEDNEQFF
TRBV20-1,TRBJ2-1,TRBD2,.,TGCAGTGCTGGGACTAGCGGGACCTCCAGGTATGAGCAGTTCTTC,CSAGTSGTSRYEQFF
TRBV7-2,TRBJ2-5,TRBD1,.,TGTGCCAGCAGCTTCAGCACAGGGGGTCAAGAGACCCAGTACTTC,CASSFSTGGQETQYF
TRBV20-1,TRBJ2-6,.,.,TGCAGTGCTAGAGTAATGGCGGAAGGGGCCAACGTCCTGACTTTC,CSARVMAEGANVLTF
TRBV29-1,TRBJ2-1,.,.,TGCGGCGTTGAAAGGGACCGCTCCTACAATGAGCAGTTCTTC,CGVERDRSYNEQFF
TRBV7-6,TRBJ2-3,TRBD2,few,TGTGCCAGTGGACTAGACGCAGATACGCAGTATTTT,CASGLDADTQYF
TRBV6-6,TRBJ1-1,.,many,TGTGCCAGCAGTTACCCGGCACCCGTTCCGGTGAACACTGAAGCTTTCTTT,CASSYPAPVPVNTEAFF
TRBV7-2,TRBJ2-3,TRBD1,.,TGTGCCAGCAGCTTAGCCCGGGTGGGGACAGGGACAGATACGCAGTATTTT,CASSLARVGTGTDTQYF
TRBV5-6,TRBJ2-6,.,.,TGTGCCAGCAGCTCAGCAACAGGATTCCCTGGGGCCAACGTCCTGACTTTC,CASSSATGFPGANVLTF
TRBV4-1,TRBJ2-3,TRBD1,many,TGCGCCAGCAGTCGGGACAGGGGGACCACAGATACGCAGTATTTT,CASSRDRGTTDTQYF
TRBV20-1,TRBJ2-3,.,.,TGCAGTGCTAGAGAGGTTAGCGTGGGTACGCAGTATTTT,CSAREVSVGTQYF
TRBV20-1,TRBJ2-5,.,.,TGCAGTGCCAGTCCAGAAGAGACCCAGTACTTC,CSASPEETQYF
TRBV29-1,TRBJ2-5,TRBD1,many,TGCAGCGTTGTCCCAGGGGGCAGGGAGACCCAGTACTTC,CSVVPGGRETQYF
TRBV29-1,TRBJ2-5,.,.,TGCAGCGTTGAAGAGGACTACTCCTACAATGAGCAGTACTTC,CSVEEDYSYNEQYF
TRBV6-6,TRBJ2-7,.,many,TGTGCCAGCAGTTACTCGATACAGGCCGGTGGGTCCTACGAGCAGTACTTC,CASSYSIQAGGSYEQYF
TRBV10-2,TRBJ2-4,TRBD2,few,TGCGCCAGCAGTGAGTATTCTAGCGGGAGAAGAAACATTCAGTACTTC,CASSEYSSGRRNIQYF
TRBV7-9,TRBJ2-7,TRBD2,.,TGCGCCAGCGGCCAGGGACTAGCGGGCTACGAGCAGTACTTC,CASGQGLAGYEQYF
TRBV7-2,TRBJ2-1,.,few,TGTGCCAGCAGAAAGGGACCCTCCACCTACAATGAGCAGTTCTTC,CASRKGPSTYNEQFF
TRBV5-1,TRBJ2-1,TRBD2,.,TGCGCCAGCAGCTTGGGACTAGCGGCACACAATGAGCAGTTCTTC,CASSLGLAAHNEQFF
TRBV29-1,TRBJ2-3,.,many,TGCAGCGCCAGCAGGCCACCCACAGATACGCAGTATTTT,CSASRPPTDTQYF
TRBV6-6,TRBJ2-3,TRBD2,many,TGTGCCAGCAGTCCCGTGACTAGCGGGAGGCCCGGTGCAGATACGCAGTATTTT,CASSPVTSGRPGADTQYF
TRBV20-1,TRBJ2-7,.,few,TGCAGTGCTACTCGGGCCGCCGCCTACGAGCAGTACTTC,CSATRAAAYEQYF
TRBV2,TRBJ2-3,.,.,TGTGCCCTCGAGACGGAGAGCACAGATACGCAGTATTTT,CALETESTDTQYF
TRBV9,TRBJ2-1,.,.,TGTGCCAGCAGCGTAGCGGGAGAGTTGGGTGAGCAGTTCTTC,CASSVAGELGEQFF
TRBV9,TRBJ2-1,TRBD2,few,TGTGCCAGCAGCGTGGGCGGGAGCGGCAATGAGCAGTTCTTC,CASSVGGSGNEQFF
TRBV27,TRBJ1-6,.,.,TGTGCCAGCAGGCAGGGTGGCAGCTCCTATAATTCACCCCTCCACTTT,CASRQGGSSYNSPLHF
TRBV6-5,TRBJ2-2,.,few,TGTGCCAGCAGGATGGGCACCGGGGAGCTGTTTTTT,CASRMGTGELFF
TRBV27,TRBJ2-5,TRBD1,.,TGTGCCAGCGGTCCGGGACAGATTCAAGAGACCCAGTACTTC,CASGPGQIQETQYF
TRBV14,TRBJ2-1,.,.,TGTGCCAGCAGCCAAGCGTACAGAAACAATGAGCAGTTCTTC,CASSQAYRNNEQFF
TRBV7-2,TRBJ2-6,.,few,TGTGCCAGCAGCTTAGACTCTAGCGCCTCTGGGGCCAACGTCCTGACTTTC,CASSLDSSASGANVLTF
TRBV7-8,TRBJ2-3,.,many,TGTGCCAGCAGCCCAGGACAGACAGATACGCAGTATTTT,CASSPGQTDTQYF
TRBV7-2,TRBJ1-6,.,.,TGTGCCAGCAGCCGGGGAACGGTCAATTCACCCCTCCACTTT,CASSRGTVNSPLHF
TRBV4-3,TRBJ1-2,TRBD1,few,TGCGCCAGCAGCCAAGTACCGACAGGGCCCTATGGCTACACCTTC,CASSQVPTGPYGYTF
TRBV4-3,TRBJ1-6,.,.,TGCGCCAGCAGCCAAGAAAGTGGAACGGGCTATAATTCACCCCTCCACTTT,CASSQESGTGYNSPLHF
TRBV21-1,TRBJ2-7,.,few,TGTGCCAGCAGCAACGGGACAGGGGGCTATTCCGAGCAGTACTTC,CASSNGTGGYSEQYF
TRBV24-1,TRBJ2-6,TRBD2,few,TGTGCCACCAGTGAGGGACTAGCGGGTGGTTGGGCCAACGTCCTGACTTTC,CATSEGLAGGWANVLTF
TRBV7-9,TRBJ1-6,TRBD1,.,TGTGCCAGCAGCACCGGGGACAGGGGAAATTCACCCCTCCACTTT,CASSTGDRGNSPLHF
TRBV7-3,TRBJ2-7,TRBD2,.,TGTGCCAGCAGCTTACAGACTAGCTCTTACAATGAGCAGTACTTC,CASSLQTSSYNEQYF
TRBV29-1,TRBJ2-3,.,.,TGCAGCGTTACAGGGTTCACAGATACGCAGTATTTT,CSVTGFTDTQYF
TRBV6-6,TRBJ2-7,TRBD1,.,TGTGCCAGCACGCTTCCCGGACAGGGGGTCAACGAGCAGTACTTC,CASTLPGQGVNEQYF
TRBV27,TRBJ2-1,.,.,TGTGCCAGCAGTGCCGGGGGGCCGGTTGAGCAGTTCTTC,CASSAGGPVEQFF